This T cell receptor (beta chain) was recovered during a study of low-dose radiotherapy and immunotherapy resistance in tumors. Study as a whole: A total of 6.5 Gy was given to Cohort 1 as 0.5 Gy per fraction every 2 weeks. Administration of intravenous cyclophosphamide at 200 mg/m2 took place every two weeks, one day before radiation and immunotherapy. Intravenous ipilimumab 1 mg/kg every six weeks was given with nivolumab 240 mg every two weeks.

Germline CDR1 reads SGHTA; CDR2 reads FQGNSA. With 1 base removed from V and 2 bases from J, the gap between germline ends came to 9 bases. CDR3 size: 15 residues. Amplification of TCRs used a constant-region primer and V-primer adapter for about 19 PCR cycles. Researchers amplified the isolated mRNA using in vitro transcription. TCRdb redid the calling of the reads with MiXCR, one entry per CDR3 protein. The sample lists tens of thousands of distinct CDR3 sequences, around a third occurring once. This clonotype was picked up many times. The time point: after trial treatment. Treatment described: LDRT plus nivolumab, ipilimumab, low-dose cyclophosphamide and aspirin (RACIN trial).

This clonotype originated in a male donor with rectosigmoid adenocarcinoma. The input for sequencing was PBMCs, taken after low-dose radiotherapy plus immunotherapy. This rearrangement joins TRBV7-2 to TRBJ2-1, with D possibly matching TRBD2 (5 bases). CDR3 region: CASSLGSGPYNEQFF. As DNA, the CDR3 is TGTGCCAGCAGCTTAGGGAGCGGACCCTACAATGAGCAGTTCTTC.